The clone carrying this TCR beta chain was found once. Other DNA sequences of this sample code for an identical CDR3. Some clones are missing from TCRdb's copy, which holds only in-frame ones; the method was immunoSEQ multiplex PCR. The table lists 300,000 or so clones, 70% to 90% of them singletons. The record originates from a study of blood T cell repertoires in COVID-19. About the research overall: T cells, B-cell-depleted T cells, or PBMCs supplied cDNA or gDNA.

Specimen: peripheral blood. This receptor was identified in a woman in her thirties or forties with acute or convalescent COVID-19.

CDR3 sequence reads: CASSLGGRETQYF. The DNA for the CDR3 is TGTGCCAGCAGCCTCGGGGGGAGAGAGACCCAGTACTTC. This chain joins TRBV7-2 and TRBJ2-5; 7 bases agree with TRBD2. Trimming cost V 5 bases and J 4 bases; bases outside gene matches: 4. Germline assignment: CDR1 SGHTA and CDR2 FQGNSA. CDR3 length: 13 amino acids.